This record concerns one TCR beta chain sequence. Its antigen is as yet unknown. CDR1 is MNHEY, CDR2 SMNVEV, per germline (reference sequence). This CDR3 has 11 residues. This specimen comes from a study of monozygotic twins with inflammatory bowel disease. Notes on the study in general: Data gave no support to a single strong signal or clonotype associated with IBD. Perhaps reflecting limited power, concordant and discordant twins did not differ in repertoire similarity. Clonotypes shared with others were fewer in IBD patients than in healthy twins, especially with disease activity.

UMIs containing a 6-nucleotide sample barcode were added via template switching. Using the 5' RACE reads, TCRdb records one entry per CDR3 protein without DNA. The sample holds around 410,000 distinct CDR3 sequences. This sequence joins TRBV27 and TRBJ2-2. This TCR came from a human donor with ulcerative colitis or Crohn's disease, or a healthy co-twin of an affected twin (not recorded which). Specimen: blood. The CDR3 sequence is CARAFGGELFF.